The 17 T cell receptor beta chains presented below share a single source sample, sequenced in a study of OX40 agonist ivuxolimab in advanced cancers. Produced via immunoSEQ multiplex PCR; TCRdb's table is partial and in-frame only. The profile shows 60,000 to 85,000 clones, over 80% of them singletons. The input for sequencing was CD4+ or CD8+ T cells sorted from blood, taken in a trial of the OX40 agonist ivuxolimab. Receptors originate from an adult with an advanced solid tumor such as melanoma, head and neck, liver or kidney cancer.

The CDR3 here is CASSYGSGHTYEQYF. The CDR3 DNA reads TGTGCCAGCAGTTACGGATCCGGACACACCTACGAGCAGTACTTC. The chain combines TRBV6-6 with TRBJ2-7, with D maybe TRBD1 (5 bases). Per the germline V gene, CDR1 is MNHNY and CDR2 is SVGAGI (reference sequence). Trimming cost V 2 bases and J 2 bases, with 13 bases left between them. The CDR3 runs to 15 residues.

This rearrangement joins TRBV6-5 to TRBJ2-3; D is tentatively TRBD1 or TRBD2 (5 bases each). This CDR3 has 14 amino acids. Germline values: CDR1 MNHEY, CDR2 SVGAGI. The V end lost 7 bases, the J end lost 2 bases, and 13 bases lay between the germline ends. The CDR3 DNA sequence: TGTGCCAGCACCACGGGGCCATACACAGATACGCAGTATTTT. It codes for CASTTGPYTDTQYF.

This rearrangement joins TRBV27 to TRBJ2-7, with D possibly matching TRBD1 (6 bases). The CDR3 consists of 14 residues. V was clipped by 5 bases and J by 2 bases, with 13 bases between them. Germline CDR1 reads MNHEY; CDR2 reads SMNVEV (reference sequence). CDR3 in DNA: TGTGCCAGCAGTGAACCGGGACAAGCCTACGAGCAGTACTTC. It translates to CASSEPGQAYEQYF.

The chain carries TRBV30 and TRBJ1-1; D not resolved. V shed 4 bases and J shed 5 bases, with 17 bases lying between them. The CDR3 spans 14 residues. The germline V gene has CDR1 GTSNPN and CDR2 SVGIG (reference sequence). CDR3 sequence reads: CAWTRPEGRTEAFF. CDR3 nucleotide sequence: TGTGCCTGGACGCGGCCCGAGGGTCGGACTGAAGCTTTCTTT.

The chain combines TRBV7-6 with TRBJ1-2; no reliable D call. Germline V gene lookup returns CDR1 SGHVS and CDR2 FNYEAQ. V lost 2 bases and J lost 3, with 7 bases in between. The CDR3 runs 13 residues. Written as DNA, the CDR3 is TGTGCCAGCAGCTTACCTGGGGACTATGGCTACACCTTC. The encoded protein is CASSLPGDYGYTF.

In DNA, the CDR3 is TGCGCCAGCAGCAGGTCCCGGGACGATACGGCGTACTATGGCTACACCTTC. Translating it yields CASSRSRDDTAYYGYTF. V gene TRBV5-1 combines with J gene TRBJ1-2; D possibly corresponds to TRBD1 (5 bases). The V gene lost 4 bases and the J gene lost 3 bases, with 22 bases spanning the gap. The CDR3 is made up of 17 amino acids. From germline, CDR1 is SGHRS and CDR2 YFSETQ.

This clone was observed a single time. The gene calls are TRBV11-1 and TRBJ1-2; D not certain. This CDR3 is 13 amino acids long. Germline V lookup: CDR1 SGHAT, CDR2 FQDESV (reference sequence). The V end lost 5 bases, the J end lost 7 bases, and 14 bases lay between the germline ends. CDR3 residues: CASSLASTTGYTF. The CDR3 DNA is TGTGCCAGCAGCCTCGCGTCTACAACTGGCTACACCTTC.

The CDR3 region has the DNA TGTGCCAGCGAACGCTCTCTAGTCCCCTACGAGCAGTACTTC. Its protein product is CASERSLVPYEQYF. The chain recombines TRBV2 with TRBJ2-7, with D unclear. Trimming took 8 bases from V and 2 from J, leaving 16 bases between them. Germline assignment: CDR1 SNHLY and CDR2 FYNNEI. This CDR3 is 14 amino acids long.

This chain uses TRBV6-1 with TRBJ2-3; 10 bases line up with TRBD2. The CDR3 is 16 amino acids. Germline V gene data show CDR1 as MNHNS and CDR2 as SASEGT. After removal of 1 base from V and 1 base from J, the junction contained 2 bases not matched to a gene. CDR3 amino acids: CASSEESGGGTDTQYF. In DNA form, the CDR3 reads TGTGCCAGCAGTGAAGAAAGCGGGGGGGGCACAGATACGCAGTATTTT.

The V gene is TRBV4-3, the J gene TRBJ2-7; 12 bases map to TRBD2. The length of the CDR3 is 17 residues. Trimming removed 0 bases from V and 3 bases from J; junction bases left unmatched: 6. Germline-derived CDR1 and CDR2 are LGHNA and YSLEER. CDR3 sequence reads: CASSQDPGTSGLYEQYF. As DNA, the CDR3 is TGCGCCAGCAGCCAAGATCCGGGGACTAGCGGGCTCTACGAGCAGTACTTC.

DNA of the CDR3: TGCAGCGTTTACCCCGGGACTAGCGTAGCCTACAATGAGCAGTTCTTC. Translating gives CSVYPGTSVAYNEQFF. This chain links TRBV29-1 with TRBJ2-1; TRBD2 aligns across 10 bases. The germline V gene encodes CDR1 SQVTM and CDR2 ANQGSEA. With V trimmed by 5 bases and J by 2 bases, 9 bases remained unmatched. CDR3 length equals 16 residues.

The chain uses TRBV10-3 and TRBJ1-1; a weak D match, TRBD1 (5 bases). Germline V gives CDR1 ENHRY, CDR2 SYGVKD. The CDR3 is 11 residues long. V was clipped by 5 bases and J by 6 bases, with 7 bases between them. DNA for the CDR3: TGTGCCATCAGTACAGGTGCTGAAGCTTTCTTT. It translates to CAISTGAEAFF.

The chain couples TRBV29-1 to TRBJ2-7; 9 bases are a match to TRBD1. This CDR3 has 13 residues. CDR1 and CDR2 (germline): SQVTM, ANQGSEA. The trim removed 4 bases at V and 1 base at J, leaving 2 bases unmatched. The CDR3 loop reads CSVGQGDSYEQYF. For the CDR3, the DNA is TGCAGCGTTGGACAGGGGGATTCCTACGAGCAGTACTTC.

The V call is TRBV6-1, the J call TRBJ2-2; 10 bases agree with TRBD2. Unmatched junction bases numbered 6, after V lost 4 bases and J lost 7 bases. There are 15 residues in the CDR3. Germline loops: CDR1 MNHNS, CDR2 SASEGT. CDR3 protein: CASSVTSGVGGELFF. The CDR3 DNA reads TGTGCCAGCAGTGTTACTAGCGGGGTCGGCGGGGAGCTGTTTTTT.

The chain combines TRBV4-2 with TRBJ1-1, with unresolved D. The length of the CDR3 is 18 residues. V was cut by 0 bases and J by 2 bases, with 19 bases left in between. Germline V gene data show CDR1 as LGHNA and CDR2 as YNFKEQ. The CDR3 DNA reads TGTGCCAGCAGCCAAGACTCGACCCCCTTCCGGGGTAACACTGAAGCTTTCTTT. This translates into CASSQDSTPFRGNTEAFF.

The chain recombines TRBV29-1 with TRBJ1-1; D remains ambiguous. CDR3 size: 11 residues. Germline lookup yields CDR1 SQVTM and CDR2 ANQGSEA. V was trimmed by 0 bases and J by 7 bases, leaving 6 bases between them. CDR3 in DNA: TGCAGCGTTGAAGACGAAATTGAAGCTTTCTTT. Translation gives CSVEDEIEAFF.

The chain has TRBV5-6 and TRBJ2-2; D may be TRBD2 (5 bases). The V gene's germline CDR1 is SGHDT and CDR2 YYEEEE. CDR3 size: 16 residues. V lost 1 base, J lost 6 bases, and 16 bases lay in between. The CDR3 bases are TGTGCCAGCAGCTTGCTTTCAGGCGGGTTTGCCGGGGAGCTGTTTTTT. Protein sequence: CASSLLSGGFAGELFF.